A single sample is the source of the 2 T cell receptor beta chains below, sequenced in a study of CD8 T cells in ankylosing spondylitis. TCRdb ran MiXCR on the 5' RACE reads and lists one entry per CDR3 protein. The table includes more than 150,000 distinct CDR3 sequences, approximately 10% detected once. Sample: blood, either unsorted or a sorted T cell fraction (not recorded which). The source is a male donor with ankylosing spondylitis or in good health (not recorded which).

This chain uses TRBV7-9 with TRBJ1-4; 8 bases align to TRBD1. This CDR3 has 17 residues. V was clipped by 0 bases and J by 2 bases; unmatched bases: 5. The V gene's germline CDR1 is SEHNR and CDR2 FQNEAQ (reference sequence). Written as DNA, the CDR3 is TGTGCCAGCAGCTTAGCGGCAGGGGGCGTTACTAATGAAAAACTGTTTTTT. As protein: CASSLAAGGVTNEKLFF.

In this sample, this clonotype turned up many times. The V gene is TRBV5-1, the J gene TRBJ2-1; 7 nucleotides match TRBD2. The CDR3 consists of 16 residues. Per germline, CDR1 SGHRS and CDR2 YFSETQ. J was trimmed by 1 base and V by 3 bases; bases with no gene match: 7. The CDR3 DNA reads as TGCGCCAGCAGCTGGGGACTACGAGCGTCCTACAATGAGCAGTTCTTC. The encoded protein is CASSWGLRASYNEQFF.